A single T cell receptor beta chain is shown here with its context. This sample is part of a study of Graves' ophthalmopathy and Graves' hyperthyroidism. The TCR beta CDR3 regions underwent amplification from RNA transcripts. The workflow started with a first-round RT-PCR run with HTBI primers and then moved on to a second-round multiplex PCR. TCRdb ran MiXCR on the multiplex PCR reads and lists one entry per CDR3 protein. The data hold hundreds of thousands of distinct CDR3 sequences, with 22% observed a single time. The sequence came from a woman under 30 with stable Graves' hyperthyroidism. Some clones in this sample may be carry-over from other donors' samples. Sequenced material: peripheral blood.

This CDR3 reads CASGVRDWNEQYF. Written as DNA, the CDR3 is TGTGCTAGTGGTGTCAGGGACTGGAACGAGCAGTACTTC. The rearrangement links TRBV12-5 to TRBJ2-7; D perhaps matches TRBD2 (6 bases). CDR3 length equals 13 residues. From germline, CDR1 is LGHNT and CDR2 FRNRAP. Between the trimmed V and J ends, which lost 5 bases and 5 bases, there was a span of 13 bases.